Below, 14 T cell receptor beta chains from the same sample are listed, as sequenced in a study of vaccination and CD4 T cells after COVID-19 (dated by TCRdb to 2022 to 2024). The library relied on PCR. Sequenced using an Illumina iSeq 100. DNA from cultured CD4+ T cells was subjected to TCR sequencing with the Oncomine TCR Beta short-read assay at the Johns Hopkins FTIC core. TCRdb reanalyzed the raw reads on its own, using fastp at Q25 for trimming and MiXCR for clone calling, and kept in-frame beta chains. Each record represents a unique CDR3 protein, reported with the most common genes and DNA among its rows. This sample has under 20,000 distinct CDR3 sequences in its table, and under 45% of those were observed once. The ten largest clones add up to over 6.5% of the sample. Their recognized antigens are unknown. According to the study, the label for this sample's treatment or condition signals: approximately 9-day PBMC culture with coronavirus spike peptide pools or control peptides (ViraFEST assay).

This specimen was CD4+ T cells from blood, cultured in vitro, taken after SARS-CoV-2 vaccination. The source is a human donor who had recovered from COVID-19.

The chain is built from TRBV11-2 and TRBJ2-5, with TRBD1 matching over 8 bases. Germline-derived CDR1 and CDR2 are SGHAT and FQNNGV. J gave up 1 base and V 5 bases, and 9 bases lay outside the gene matches. CDR3 length: 16 amino acids. The CDR3 loop is CASSPRTGTLQETQYF. The CDR3 nucleotides are TGTGCCAGCAGCCCTAGGACAGGGACCCTCCAAGAGACCCAGTACTTC.

J is TRBJ2-2 and V is TRBV2, with a possible D match to TRBD1 (6 bases). V was pared by 8 bases and J by 2 bases, with 12 bases between. The CDR3 sequence is 14 residues long. Per germline, CDR1 SNHLY and CDR2 FYNNEI. The CDR3 bases are TGTGCCAGCGTGAGGGGACAAAACACCGGGGAGCTGTTTTTT. Translation: CASVRGQNTGELFF.

The V and J genes are TRBV7-9 and TRBJ2-3, with 15 bases that match TRBD2. This CDR3 has 17 residues. The germline gives CDR1 SEHNR, CDR2 FQNEAQ (reference sequence). The V and J ends lost 5 bases and 5 bases, in that order; junction bases with no gene match: 8. DNA of the CDR3: TGTGCCAGCAGCGTGGGACTAGCGGGAGGAAGGGTAGATACGCAGTATTTT. Protein sequence: CASSVGLAGGRVDTQYF.

J is TRBJ2-5 and V is TRBV7-9; D remains ambiguous. This CDR3 region has 15 residues. Germline CDR1 reads SEHNR; CDR2 reads FQNEAQ (reference sequence). Trimming took 2 bases from V and 2 from J, leaving 12 bases between them. The CDR3 DNA is TGTGCCAGCAGCTTACCCCTGAGCGCACAAGAGACCCAGTACTTC. Its translation is CASSLPLSAQETQYF.

The chain combines TRBV20-1 with TRBJ1-6, with a tentative D call TRBD1 (5 bases). The CDR3 length is 15 residues. Trimming took off 7 bases at V and 9 bases at J, with 22 bases between the two ends. CDR1 is DFQATT, CDR2 SNEGSKA, per germline (reference sequence). CDR3 in amino acids: CSDCTPGVESSPLHF. The CDR3 DNA is TGCAGTGATTGCACTCCGGGGGTCGAGTCTTCACCCCTCCACTTT.

This chain joins TRBV6-4 and TRBJ2-3; TRBD2 might be the D (7 bases). The V gene's germline CDR1 is MRHNA and CDR2 SNTAGT. The V end lost 3 bases, the J end lost 7 bases, and 17 bases lay between the germline ends. CDR3 length equals 15 residues. The CDR3 DNA reads TGTGCCAGCAGTGAAGGGGAGGGGGACTGGAATACGCAGTATTTT. Encoded protein: CASSEGEGDWNTQYF.

This sequence joins TRBV18 and TRBJ2-5; D not resolved. V lost 3 bases to trimming and J lost 0 bases, with 11 bases between them. Germline V CDR1 and CDR2: KGHSH, LQKENI. The CDR3 has 15 amino acids. As DNA, the CDR3 is TGTGCCAGCTCACCGATACCGGAGTACCAAGAGACCCAGTACTTC. Translating gives CASSPIPEYQETQYF.

The CDR3 protein is CASSLTAGGYTF. CDR3 coding DNA: TGTGCCAGCAGCTTGACGGCAGGAGGCTACACCTTC. V is TRBV5-4 and J is TRBJ1-2; the D is unclear. The V and J ends lost 1 base and 8 bases respectively, with 9 bases between them. CDR1 and CDR2 (germline): SGHNT, YYREEE (reference sequence). The CDR3 has 12 amino acids.

This clonotype was found a few times. CDR3 in amino acids: CATSRDGVYGYTF. CDR3 bases: TGTGCCACCAGCAGAGATGGCGTCTATGGCTACACCTTC. The rearrangement joins TRBV15 to TRBJ1-2, with no clear D. The germline V and J ends were trimmed by 0 bases and 4 bases, with 6 bases remaining between them. The CDR3 runs to 13 residues. Germline V CDR1 and CDR2: LNHNV, YYDKDF (reference sequence). Together with reference TRBV15 and TRBJ1-2, the CDR3 gives the full variable domain: DAMVIQNPRYQVTQFGKPVTLSCSQTLNHNVMYWYQQKSSQAPKLLFHYYDKDFNNEADTPDNFQSRRPNTSFCFLDIRSPGLGDTAMYLCATSRDGVYGYTFGSGTRLTVV.

In its sample, this clonotype was seen a few times. The chain recombines TRBV4-1 with TRBJ2-7, with TRBD2 as a possible D gene (5 bases). The CDR3 consists of 14 residues. Germline CDR1 reads MGHRA; CDR2 reads YSYEKL. Trimming stripped 3 bases from V and 2 bases from J, with 11 bases between. The CDR3 nucleotides read TGCGCCAGCAGCCAGGCGGACTCGGCCTACGAGCAGTACTTC. Its translation: CASSQADSAYEQYF.

This clonotype showed up just a few times. This sequence joins TRBV6-2 or TRBV6-3 and TRBJ1-5; no reliable D call. Germline CDR1 MNHEY, CDR2 SVGEGT. The CDR3 sequence is 17 residues long. V was shortened by 2 bases and J by 0 bases, with 14 bases between the two germline ends. The CDR3 bases are TGTGCCAGCAGTTACGCCGACATACTTTATAGCAATCAGCCCCAGCATTTT. Its protein is CASSYADILYSNQPQHF.

The chain joins TRBV12-3 or TRBV12-4 to TRBJ2-7; the match to TRBD2 covers 12 bases. The CDR3 runs 17 residues. The V segment lost 0 bases and the J segment 1 base; nucleotides outside the gene matches: 4. The CDR3 protein is CASSLAASGRVSYEQYF. In DNA form, the CDR3 reads TGTGCCAGCAGTTTAGCGGCTAGCGGGAGGGTTTCCTACGAGCAGTACTTC.

This clonotype was counted between two and nine times. This rearrangement joins TRBV20-1 to TRBJ1-1; maybe TRBD1 (5 bases). Germline V gene data show CDR1 as DFQATT and CDR2 as SNEGSKA (reference sequence). Between the trimmed V and J ends, which lost 1 base and 0 bases, there was a span of 6 bases. This CDR3 has 13 amino acids. The DNA for the CDR3 is TGCAGTGCTAGAGTGACAGTGAACACTGAAGCTTTCTTT. This gives the protein CSARVTVNTEAFF.

CDR3 bases: TGTGCCATCAGGGGGACAGGGGTTATCGAGACCCAGTACTTC. Its translation is CAIRGTGVIETQYF. The chain links TRBV10-3 to TRBJ2-5; 10 nucleotides align to TRBD1. V shed 6 bases and J 5 bases; nucleotides not matched to a gene: 6. CDR3 length equals 14 residues. Germline V CDR1 and CDR2: ENHRY, SYGVKD.